This T cell receptor (beta chain) is drawn from a study of blood T cell repertoires in COVID-19. Overall study: Samples representing acute and convalescent COVID-19 were sourced from the United States, Italy and Spain.

Methods used by the authors: Estimates of nucleated cell counts were drawn from the amplification of reference gene primers. Profiled with immunoSEQ multiplex PCR; TCRdb holds only in-frame clones, not every one. From that table come the V and J calls and clone size; the DNA was used to work out D and trimming. The sample carries a few hundred thousand clones, 86% recorded once. The germline V gene has CDR1 SGHRS and CDR2 YFSETQ. Trimming pared 4 bases from V and 7 bases from J, leaving 20 bases between. This CDR3 contains 15 residues. The clonotype originates from a woman aged 50 to 60 in a cohort exposed to, infected with or recovered from COVID-19 (not recorded which). This chain uses TRBV5-1 with TRBJ1-2; weak D call: TRBD1 (5 bases). Sequenced input: PBMCs or T cells enriched from blood (not recorded which). This chain's CDR3 is CASSGGVGYASGYTF. The CDR3 nucleotides read TGCGCCAGCAGCGGAGGGGTCGGTTACGCTTCTGGCTACACCTTC.